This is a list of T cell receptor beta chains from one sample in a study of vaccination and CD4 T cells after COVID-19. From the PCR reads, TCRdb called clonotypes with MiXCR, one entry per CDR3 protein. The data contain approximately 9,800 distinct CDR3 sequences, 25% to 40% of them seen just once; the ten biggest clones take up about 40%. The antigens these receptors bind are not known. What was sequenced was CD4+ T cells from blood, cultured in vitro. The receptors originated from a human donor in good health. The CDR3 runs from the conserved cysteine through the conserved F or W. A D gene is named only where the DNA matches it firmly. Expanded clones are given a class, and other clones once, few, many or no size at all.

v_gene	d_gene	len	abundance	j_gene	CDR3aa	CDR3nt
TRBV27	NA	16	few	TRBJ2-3	CASSLLGERITDTQYF	TGTGCCAGCAGTTTATTGGGGGAAAGGATTACAGATACGCAGTATTTT
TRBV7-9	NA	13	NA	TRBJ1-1	CASSFTGPTEAFF	TGTGCCAGCAGCTTTACAGGGCCCACTGAAGCTTTCTTT
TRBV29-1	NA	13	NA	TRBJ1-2	CSVVARAIGGYTF	TGCAGCGTTGTGGCCAGGGCGATAGGAGGCTACACCTTC
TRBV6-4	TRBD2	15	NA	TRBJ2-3	CASSDLAGSTDTQYF	TGTGCCAGCAGTGATCTAGCGGGGAGCACAGATACGCAGTATTTT
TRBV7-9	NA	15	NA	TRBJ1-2	CASSLSWGGHYGYTF	TGTGCCAGCAGCTTAAGCTGGGGGGGCCACTATGGCTACACCTTC
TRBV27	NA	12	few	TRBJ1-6	CASGTYNSPLHF	TGTGCCAGCGGTACATATAATTCACCCCTCCACTTT
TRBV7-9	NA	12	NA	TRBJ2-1	CASSLVADEQFF	TGTGCCAGCAGCTTAGTAGCGGATGAGCAGTTCTTC
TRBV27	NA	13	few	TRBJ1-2	CASSSSRNYGYTF	TGTGCCAGCAGTTCCTCGAGAAACTATGGCTACACCTTC
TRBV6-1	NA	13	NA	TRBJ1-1	CASAKALNTEAFF	TGTGCCAGCGCAAAGGCTTTGAACACTGAAGCTTTCTTT
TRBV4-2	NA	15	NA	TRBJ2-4	CASSQDTRDFSIQYF	TGTGCCAGCAGCCAAGATACCAGGGACTTCAGCATTCAGTACTTC
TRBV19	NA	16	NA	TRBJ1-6	CASSGREKGYNSPLHF	TGTGCCAGTAGTGGCCGTGAGAAGGGGTATAATTCACCCCTCCACTTT
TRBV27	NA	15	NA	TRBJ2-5	CASRPNSLAGGTQYF	TGTGCCAGCAGACCCAACTCACTAGCTGGCGGGACCCAGTACTTC
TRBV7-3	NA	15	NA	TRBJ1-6	CASSLSGSYNSPLHF	TGTGCCAGCAGCTTATCGGGCTCCTATAATTCACCCCTCCACTTT
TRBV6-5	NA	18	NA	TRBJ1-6	CASSYSGSYSSYNSPLHF	TGTGCCAGCAGTTACAGCGGTTCTTACAGCTCCTATAATTCACCCCTCCACTTT
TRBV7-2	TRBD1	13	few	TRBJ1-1	CASRIAGGTEAFF	TGTGCCAGCAGGATAGCAGGGGGCACTGAAGCTTTCTTT
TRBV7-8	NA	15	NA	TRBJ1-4	CASSLSNGGGEKLFF	TGTGCCAGCAGCTTATCTAACGGTGGGGGTGAAAAACTGTTTTTT
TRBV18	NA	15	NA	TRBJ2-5	CASSKRIRVQETQYF	TGTGCCAGCTCAAAGCGAATCAGAGTCCAAGAGACCCAGTACTTC
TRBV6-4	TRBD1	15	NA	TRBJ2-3	CASSPTGGAADTQYF	TGTGCCAGCAGTCCGACAGGGGGCGCGGCAGATACGCAGTATTTT
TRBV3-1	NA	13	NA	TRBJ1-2	CASAPGDNYGYTF	TGTGCCAGCGCTCCGGGGGATAACTATGGCTACACCTTC
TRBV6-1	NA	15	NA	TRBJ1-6	CASTLQGPINSPLHF	TGTGCCAGCACTCTACAGGGCCCCATCAATTCACCCCTCCACTTT
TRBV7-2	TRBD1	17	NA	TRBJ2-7	CASSTTYTGQNRYEQYF	TGTGCCAGCAGCACGACATACACGGGACAGAACCGTTACGAGCAGTACTTC
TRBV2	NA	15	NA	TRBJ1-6	CASSDDRGDNSPLHF	TGTGCCAGCAGTGACGATCGAGGGGACAATTCACCCCTCCACTTT
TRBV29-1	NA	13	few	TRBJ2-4	CSVAPLAKNIQYF	TGCAGCGTTGCACCTTTAGCCAAAAACATTCAGTACTTC
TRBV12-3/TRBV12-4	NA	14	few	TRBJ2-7	CASRVELSSYEQYF	TGTGCCAGCAGGGTGGAACTGAGCTCCTACGAGCAGTACTTC
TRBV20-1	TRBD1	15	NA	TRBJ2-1	CSAGETGDMSSEQFF	TGCAGTGCCGGGGAGACAGGGGACATGTCAAGTGAGCAGTTCTTC
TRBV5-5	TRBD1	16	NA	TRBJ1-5	CASSLDVGGPDQPQHF	TGTGCCAGCAGCTTGGACGTAGGGGGCCCCGATCAGCCCCAGCATTTT
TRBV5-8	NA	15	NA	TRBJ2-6	CASSLGGTGANVLTF	TGTGCCAGCAGCCTCGGAGGGACGGGGGCCAACGTCCTGACTTTC
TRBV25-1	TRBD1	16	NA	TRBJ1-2	CASSELGTGAYYGYTF	TGTGCCAGCAGTGAATTGGGGACAGGGGCCTACTATGGCTACACCTTC
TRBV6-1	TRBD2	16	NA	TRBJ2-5	CASSAGGGALQETQYF	TGTGCCAGCAGTGCGGGGGGGGGGGCCCTCCAAGAGACCCAGTACTTC
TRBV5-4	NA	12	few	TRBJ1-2	CASSLETGGYTF	TGTGCCAGCAGCTTGGAGACCGGGGGCTACACCTTC
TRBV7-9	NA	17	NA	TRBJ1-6	CASSSTTSPSYNSPLHF	TGTGCCAGCAGCTCTACTACATCCCCCTCCTATAATTCACCCCTCCACTTT
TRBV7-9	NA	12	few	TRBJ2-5	CASSWGQETQYF	TGTGCCAGCAGCTGGGGCCAAGAGACCCAGTACTTC
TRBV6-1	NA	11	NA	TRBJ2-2	CASCHTGELFF	TGTGCCAGCTGCCACACCGGGGAGCTGTTTTTT
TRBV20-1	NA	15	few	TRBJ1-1	CSAKESASMNTEAFF	TGCAGTGCTAAAGAATCAGCTTCCATGAACACTGAAGCTTTCTTT
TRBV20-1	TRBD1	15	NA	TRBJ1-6	CSTRVSGQVNSPLHF	TGCAGTACTAGGGTCAGTGGACAGGTTAATTCACCCCTCCACTTT
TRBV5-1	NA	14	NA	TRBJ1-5	CASSHSGDNQPQHF	TGCGCCAGCAGTCACTCGGGAGATAATCAGCCCCAGCATTTT
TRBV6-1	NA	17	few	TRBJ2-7	CASSRDSSPLPDYEQYF	TGTGCCAGCAGCCGGGACTCCTCACCGCTACCAGACTACGAGCAGTACTTC
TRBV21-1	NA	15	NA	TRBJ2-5	CASSKGDRERETQYF	TGTGCCAGCAGCAAAGGCGACAGGGAGAGGGAGACCCAGTACTTC
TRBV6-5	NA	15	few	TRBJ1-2	CASSYQDNHGYGYTF	TGTGCCAGCAGCTACCAGGACAACCACGGCTATGGCTACACCTTC
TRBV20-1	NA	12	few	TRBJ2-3	CSARDRGDTQYF	TGCAGTGCTAGAGATCGCGGGGATACGCAGTATTTT
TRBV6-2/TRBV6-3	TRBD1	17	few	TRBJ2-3	CASSSLTRTGKADTQYF	TGTGCCAGCAGTTCCCTCACCCGGACAGGGAAAGCAGATACGCAGTATTTT
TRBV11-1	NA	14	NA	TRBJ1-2	CASTQEGRVDGYTF	TGTGCCAGCACCCAAGAGGGCAGGGTGGATGGCTACACCTTC
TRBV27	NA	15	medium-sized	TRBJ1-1	CASSLSLDSNTEAFF	TGTGCCAGCAGTTTATCCCTAGACAGCAACACTGAAGCTTTCTTT
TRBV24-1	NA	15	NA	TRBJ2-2	CATSDQTGPAGELFF	TGTGCCACCAGTGATCAAACAGGCCCGGCCGGGGAGCTGTTTTTT
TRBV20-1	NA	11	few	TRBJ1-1	CSASRDEIAFF	TGCAGTGCTAGTAGGGACGAGATTGCTTTCTTT
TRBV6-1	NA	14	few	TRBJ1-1	CASSDGRARTEAFF	TGTGCCAGCAGTGATGGCAGGGCGCGGACTGAAGCTTTCTTT
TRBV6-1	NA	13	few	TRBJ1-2	CASRTGQLYGYTF	TGTGCCAGCCGAACCGGACAGCTTTATGGCTACACCTTC
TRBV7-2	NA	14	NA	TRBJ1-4	CASSRGAENEKLFF	TGTGCCAGCAGCCGGGGGGCCGAGAATGAAAAACTGTTTTTT
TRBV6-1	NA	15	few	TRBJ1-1	CASIHPGEFHTEAFF	TGTGCCAGCATCCACCCCGGGGAATTTCACACTGAAGCTTTCTTT
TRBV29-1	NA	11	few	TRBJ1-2	CSVGAGYGYTF	TGCAGCGTTGGGGCAGGGTATGGCTACACCTTC
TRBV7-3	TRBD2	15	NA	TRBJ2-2	CASSPSGGNTGELFF	TGTGCCAGCAGCCCCTCGGGGGGGAACACCGGGGAGCTGTTTTTT
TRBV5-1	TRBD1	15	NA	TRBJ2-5	CASSLGTGGKETQYF	TGCGCCAGCAGCTTGGGGACAGGGGGTAAAGAGACCCAGTACTTC
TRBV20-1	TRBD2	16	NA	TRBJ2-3	CSGETSGETSTDTQYF	TGCAGTGGAGAGACTAGCGGGGAAACTAGCACAGATACGCAGTATTTT
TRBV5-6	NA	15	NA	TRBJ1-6	CASSSLGTLNSPLHF	TGTGCCAGCAGCTCCCTCGGGACATTAAATTCACCCCTCCACTTT
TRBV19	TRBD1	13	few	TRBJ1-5	CASGQGGEQPQHF	TGTGCCAGTGGACAGGGAGGAGAGCAGCCCCAGCATTTT